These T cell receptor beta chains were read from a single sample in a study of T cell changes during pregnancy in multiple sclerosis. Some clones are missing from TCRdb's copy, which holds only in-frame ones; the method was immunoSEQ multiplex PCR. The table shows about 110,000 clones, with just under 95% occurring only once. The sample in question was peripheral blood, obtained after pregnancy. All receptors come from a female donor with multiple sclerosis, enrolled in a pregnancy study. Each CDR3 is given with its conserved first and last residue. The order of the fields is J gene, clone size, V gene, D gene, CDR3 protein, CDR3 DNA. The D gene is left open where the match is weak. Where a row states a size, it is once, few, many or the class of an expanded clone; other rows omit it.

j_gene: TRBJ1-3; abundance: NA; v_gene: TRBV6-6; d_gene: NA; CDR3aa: CASRPDRLSGNTIYF; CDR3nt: TGTGCCAGCAGGCCTGACAGGCTGTCTGGAAACACCATATATTTT
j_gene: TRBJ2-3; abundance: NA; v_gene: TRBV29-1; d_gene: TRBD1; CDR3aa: CSARDRDADTQYF; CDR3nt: TGCAGCGCCAGGGACAGGGACGCAGATACGCAGTATTTT
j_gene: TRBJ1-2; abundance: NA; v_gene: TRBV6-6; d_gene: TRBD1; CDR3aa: CASSYSFDREPGYTF; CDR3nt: TGTGCCAGCAGTTACTCCTTCGACAGGGAGCCTGGCTACACCTTC
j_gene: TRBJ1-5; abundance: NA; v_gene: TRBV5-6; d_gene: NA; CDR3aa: CASSPIGGNQPQHF; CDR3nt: TGTGCCAGCAGCCCAATCGGAGGCAATCAGCCCCAGCATTTT
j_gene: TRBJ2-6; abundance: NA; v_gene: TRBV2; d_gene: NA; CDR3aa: CASTWGQVGSGANVLTF; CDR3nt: TGTGCCAGCACCTGGGGGCAGGTCGGCTCTGGGGCCAACGTCCTGACTTTC
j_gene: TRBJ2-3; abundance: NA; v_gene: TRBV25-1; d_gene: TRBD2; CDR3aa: CASSEWGGSADTQYF; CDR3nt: TGTGCCAGCAGTGAATGGGGCGGGAGTGCAGATACGCAGTATTTT
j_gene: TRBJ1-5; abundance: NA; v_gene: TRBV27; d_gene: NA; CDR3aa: CASSRTGTLSNQPQHF; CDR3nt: TGTGCCAGCAGTAGGACGGGGACTCTTAGCAATCAGCCCCAGCATTTT
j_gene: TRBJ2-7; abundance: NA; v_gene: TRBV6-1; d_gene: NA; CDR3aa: CASSEALPGEVRYF; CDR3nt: TGTGCCAGCAGTGAAGCGCTTCCGGGGGAGGTTAGGTACTTC
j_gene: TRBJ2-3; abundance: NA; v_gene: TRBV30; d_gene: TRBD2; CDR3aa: CAWSVLATTDTQYF; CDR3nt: TGTGCCTGGAGTGTACTAGCGACCACAGATACGCAGTATTTT
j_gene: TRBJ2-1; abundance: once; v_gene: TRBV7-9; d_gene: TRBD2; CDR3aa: CASSLPLGRGNNEQFF; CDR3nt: TGTGCCAGCAGCTTACCCTTGGGGCGGGGGAACAATGAGCAGTTCTTC
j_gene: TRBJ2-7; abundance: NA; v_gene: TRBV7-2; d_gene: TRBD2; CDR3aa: CASSSSGAPYYEQYF; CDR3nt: TGTGCCAGCAGCTCTAGCGGGGCGCCCTACTACGAGCAGTACTTC
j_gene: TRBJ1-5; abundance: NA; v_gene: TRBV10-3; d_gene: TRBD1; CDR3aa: CAISESRDRNQPQHF; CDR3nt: TGTGCCATCAGTGAGTCGAGGGACAGAAATCAGCCCCAGCATTTT
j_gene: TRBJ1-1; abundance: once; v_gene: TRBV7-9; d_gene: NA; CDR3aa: CASSFAGGNGAFF; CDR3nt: TGTGCCAGCAGCTTCGCGGGGGGGAACGGGGCTTTCTTT
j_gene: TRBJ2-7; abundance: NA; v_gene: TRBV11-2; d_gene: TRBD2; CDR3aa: CASSLPPRGEGYEQYF; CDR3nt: TGTGCCAGCAGCTTACCCCCCCGGGGGGAAGGGTACGAGCAGTACTTC
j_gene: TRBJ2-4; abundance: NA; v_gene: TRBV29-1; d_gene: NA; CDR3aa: CSVSRSGLSKNIQYF; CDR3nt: TGCAGCGTTTCGAGGTCAGGGCTGTCCAAAAACATTCAGTACTTC
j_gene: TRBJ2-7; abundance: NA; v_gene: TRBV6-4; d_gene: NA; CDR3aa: CASRAIGRMRAYEQYF; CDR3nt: TGTGCCAGCAGAGCCATCGGCAGGATGAGAGCCTACGAGCAGTACTTC
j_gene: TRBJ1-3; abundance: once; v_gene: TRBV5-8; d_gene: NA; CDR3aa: CASSSTVSSGNTIYF; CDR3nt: TGTGCCAGCAGCTCGACAGTTAGCTCTGGAAACACCATATATTTT
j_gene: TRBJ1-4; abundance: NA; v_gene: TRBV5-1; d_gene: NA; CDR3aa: CASSLESVYEKLFF; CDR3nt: TGCGCCAGCAGCTTGGAGTCAGTTTATGAAAAACTGTTTTTT
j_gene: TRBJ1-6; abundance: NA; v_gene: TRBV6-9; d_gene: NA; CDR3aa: CARLNRDSPLHF; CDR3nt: TGTGCCCGATTAAACAGGGATTCACCCCTCCACTTT
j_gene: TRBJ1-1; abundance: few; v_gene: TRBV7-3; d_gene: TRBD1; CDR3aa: CASQWDRATEAFF; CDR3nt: TGTGCCAGCCAGTGGGACAGGGCCACTGAAGCTTTCTTT
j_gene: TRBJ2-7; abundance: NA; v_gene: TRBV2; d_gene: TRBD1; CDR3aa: CASSRDRGYEQYF; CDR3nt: TGTGCCAGTAGCCGGGACAGGGGCTACGAGCAGTACTTC
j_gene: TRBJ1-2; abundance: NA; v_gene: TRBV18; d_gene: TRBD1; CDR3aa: CASSPGQVDGYTF; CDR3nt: TGTGCCAGCTCACCCGGACAGGTGGATGGCTACACCTTC
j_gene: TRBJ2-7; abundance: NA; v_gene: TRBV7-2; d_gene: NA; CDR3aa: CASSLSGQWFAYEQYF; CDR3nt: TGTGCCAGCAGCTTATCCGGACAGTGGTTCGCCTACGAGCAGTACTTC
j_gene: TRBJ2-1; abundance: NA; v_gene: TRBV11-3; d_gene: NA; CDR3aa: CASSLGRNNEQFF; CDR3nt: TGTGCCAGCAGCTTGGGGAGGAACAATGAGCAGTTCTTC
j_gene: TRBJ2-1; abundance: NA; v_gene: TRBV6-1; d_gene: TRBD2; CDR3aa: CASSEWGLAGGYNEQFF; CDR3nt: TGTGCCAGCAGTGAATGGGGACTAGCGGGAGGGTACAATGAGCAGTTCTTC
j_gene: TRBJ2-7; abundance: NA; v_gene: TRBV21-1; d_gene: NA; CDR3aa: CASSKGTPFFDEQYF; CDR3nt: TGTGCCAGCAGCAAAGGGACACCGTTCTTCGACGAGCAGTACTTC
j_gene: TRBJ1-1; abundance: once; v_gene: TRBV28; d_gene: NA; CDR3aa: CASSPLGTTRRAFF; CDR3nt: TGTGCCAGCAGCCCGCTCGGGACTACACGGAGGGCTTTCTTT
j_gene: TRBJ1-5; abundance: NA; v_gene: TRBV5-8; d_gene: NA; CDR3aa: CASSSPGARQGPQHF; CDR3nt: TGTGCCAGCAGCTCACCGGGAGCCCGCCAGGGGCCCCAGCATTTT
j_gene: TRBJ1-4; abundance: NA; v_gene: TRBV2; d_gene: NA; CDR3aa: CASSENLAGNEKLFF; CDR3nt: TGTGCCAGCAGTGAAAATTTGGCGGGGAACGAAAAACTGTTTTTT
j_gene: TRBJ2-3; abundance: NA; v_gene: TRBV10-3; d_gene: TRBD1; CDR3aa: CAISPGTASTDTQYF; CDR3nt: TGTGCCATCAGTCCCGGGACAGCAAGCACAGATACGCAGTATTTT
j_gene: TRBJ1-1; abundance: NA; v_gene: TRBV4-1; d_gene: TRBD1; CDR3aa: CASSARQGAMNTEAFF; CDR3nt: TGCGCCAGCAGCGCCAGACAGGGGGCTATGAACACTGAAGCTTTCTTT
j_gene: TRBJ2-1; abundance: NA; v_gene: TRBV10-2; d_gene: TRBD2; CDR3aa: CASSELVWTSSYNEQFF; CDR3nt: TGCGCCAGCAGTGAGTTAGTCTGGACTAGCTCTTACAATGAGCAGTTCTTC
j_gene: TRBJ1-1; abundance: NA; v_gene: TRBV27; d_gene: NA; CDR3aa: CASSLYATGTGIEAFF; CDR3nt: TGTGCCAGCAGTTTATATGCGACAGGCACGGGGATTGAAGCTTTCTTT
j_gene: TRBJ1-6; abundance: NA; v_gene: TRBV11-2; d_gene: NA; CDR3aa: CASSLIQGRNSPLHF; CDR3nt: TGTGCCAGCAGCTTAATTCAGGGGCGTAATTCACCCCTCCACTTT
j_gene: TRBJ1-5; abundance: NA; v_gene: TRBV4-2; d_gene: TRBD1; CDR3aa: CASSQADRGGDQPQHF; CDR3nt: TGTGCCAGCAGCCAAGCCGACAGGGGGGGGGATCAGCCCCAGCATTTT
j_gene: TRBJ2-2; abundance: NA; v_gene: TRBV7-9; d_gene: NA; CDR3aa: CASSPLGGPNTGELFF; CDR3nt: TGTGCCAGCAGCCCCCTCGGGGGGCCGAACACCGGGGAGCTGTTTTTT
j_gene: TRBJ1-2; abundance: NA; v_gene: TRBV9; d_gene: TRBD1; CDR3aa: CASSVAGGPFLFGYTF; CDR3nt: TGTGCCAGCAGCGTAGCAGGGGGGCCCTTCCTTTTTGGCTACACCTTC
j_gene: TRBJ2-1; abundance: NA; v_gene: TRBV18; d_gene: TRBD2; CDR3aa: CASTLAGEYNEQFF; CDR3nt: TGTGCCAGCACGCTAGCGGGCGAATACAATGAGCAGTTCTTC
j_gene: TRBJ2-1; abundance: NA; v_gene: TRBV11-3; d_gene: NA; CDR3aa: CASSTGSRNEQFF; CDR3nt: TGTGCCAGCAGTACAGGCTCCAGAAATGAGCAGTTCTTC
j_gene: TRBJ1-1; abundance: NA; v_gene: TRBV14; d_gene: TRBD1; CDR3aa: CASSQGQGARWNTEAFF; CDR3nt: TGTGCCAGCAGCCAGGGACAGGGAGCGAGGTGGAACACTGAAGCTTTCTTT